This TCR beta chain was obtained from a study of blood T cell repertoires in COVID-19. Turning to the study itself: Acute and convalescent COVID-19 samples came from the United States, Italy and Spain. The cDNA or gDNA used as material had been derived from T cells, B-cell-depleted T cells, or PBMCs.

The CDR3 runs 14 residues. V shed 0 bases and J shed 2 bases, with 8 bases lying between them. From germline, CDR1 is SGHRS and CDR2 YFSETQ. Seattle researchers signed up patients amid active infection and tracked them longitudinally. Assay: immunoSEQ multiplex PCR; the TCRdb copy retains only in-frame clones and omits some. The profile covers about 180,000 clones, with roughly 87% appearing a single time and about 7.1% taken by the ten largest. The chain joins TRBV5-1 to TRBJ2-5; D is unclear. The TCR comes from a woman in her seventies with COVID-19, enrolled during active disease. The source material was peripheral blood. The CDR3 reads CASSLVPGQETQYF. The CDR3 DNA sequence: TGCGCCAGCAGCTTGGTTCCAGGTCAAGAGACCCAGTACTTC. Combining the CDR3 with reference TRBV5-1 and TRBJ2-5 gives the whole variable domain KAGVTQTPRYLIKTRGQQVTLSCSPISGHRSVSWYQQTPGQGLQFLFEYFSETQRNKGNFPGRFSGRQFSNSRSEMNVSTLELGDSALYLCASSLVPGQETQYFGPGTRLLVL.